These T cell receptor beta chains were read from a single sample in a study of shared clonotypes between healthy human individuals. Sequencing used immunoSEQ multiplex PCR; TCRdb keeps in-frame clones, though not all of them. The sample contains around 980,000 clones, approximately 78% of which appear only once. The sequenced sample was memory CD4+ T cells from PBMCs. The receptors originated from a man aged 18-30 years in good health. Some clones in this sample may be carry-over from other donors' samples. Both conserved end residues are part of each CDR3. D genes are given only for firm matches. Size is omitted from some rows. Given values are once, few, many or a class for expanded clones.

>TRBV19|TRBJ1-5|NA|NA
CASSHGWGNQPQHF
TGTGCCAGTAGCCATGGGTGGGGGAATCAGCCCCAGCATTTT
>TRBV19|TRBJ2-5|TRBD2|NA
CASSLGVLAGGQETQYF
TGTGCCAGTAGCTTGGGAGTCCTAGCGGGAGGCCAAGAGACCCAGTACTTC
>TRBV4-3|TRBJ2-2|NA|NA
CASSQGRRGTGELFF
TGCGCCAGCAGCCAAGGCAGGAGGGGGACCGGGGAGCTGTTTTTT
>TRBV28|TRBJ2-6|NA|NA
CASSRHSSGANVLTF
TGTGCCAGCAGTCGACACAGCTCTGGGGCCAACGTCCTGACTTTC
>TRBV27|TRBJ1-5|NA|NA
CASSLAQPQHF
TGTGCCAGCAGTTTGGCTCAGCCCCAGCATTTT
>TRBV5-1|TRBJ1-1|NA|NA
CASSPLTIGSGTEAFF
TGCGCCAGCAGCCCTCTGACCATAGGGTCGGGCACTGAAGCTTTCTTT
>TRBV29-1|TRBJ2-7|NA|few
CSVGWGKGSEQYF
TGCAGCGTTGGATGGGGCAAGGGATCCGAGCAGTACTTC
>TRBV19|TRBJ2-1|NA|NA
CASSPRAENNEQFF
TGTGCCAGTAGTCCCCGGGCGGAAAACAATGAGCAGTTCTTC
>TRBV5-1|TRBJ1-3|TRBD1|NA
CASSLQGTAGNTIYF
TGCGCCAGCAGCTTACAGGGGACGGCTGGAAACACCATATATTTT
>TRBV7-8|TRBJ2-3|NA|NA
CASSQGDPYTDTQYF
TGTGCCAGCAGCCAAGGGGACCCCTACACAGATACGCAGTATTTT
>TRBV5-1|TRBJ1-1|TRBD1|NA
CASSFQGAPEAFF
TGCGCCAGCAGCTTCCAGGGGGCCCCTGAAGCTTTCTTT
>TRBV9|TRBJ2-5|TRBD2|NA
CASSPRGSSGLAGEETQYF
TGTGCCAGCAGCCCACGGGGGTCTAGCGGACTCGCTGGGGAGGAGACCCAGTACTTC
>TRBV19|TRBJ1-1|TRBD1|once
CASKMDRGYTEAFF
TGTGCCAGTAAAATGGACAGGGGATACACTGAAGCTTTCTTT
>TRBV28|TRBJ1-1|TRBD1|NA
CASSSEKTGGVTEAFF
TGTGCCAGCAGTTCAGAGAAGACAGGGGGAGTCACTGAAGCTTTCTTT
>TRBV2|TRBJ2-5|NA|NA
CASSVGETQYF
TGTGCCAGCAGTGTGGGAGAGACCCAGTACTTC
>TRBV7-3|TRBJ2-6|NA|NA
CASSLSIRASGANVLTF
TGTGCCAGCAGCTTATCGATCAGGGCCTCTGGGGCCAACGTCCTGACTTTC
>TRBV6-6|TRBJ1-2|TRBD1|few
CASSSTGSHNYGYTF
TGTGCCAGCAGTTCGACAGGGTCGCATAACTATGGCTACACCTTC
>TRBV7-2|TRBJ2-7|TRBD1|NA
CASSLAGTGAYEQYF
TGTGCCAGCAGCTTAGCCGGGACAGGGGCCTACGAGCAGTACTTC
>TRBV7-9|TRBJ2-1|TRBD2|NA
CASSRGLAEGSEQFF
TGTGCCAGCAGCAGGGGACTAGCGGAGGGGAGTGAGCAGTTCTTC
>TRBV28|TRBJ2-2|NA|NA
CASSPPAAGELFF
TGTGCCAGCAGCCCCCCGGCGGCCGGGGAGCTGTTTTTT
>TRBV11-2|TRBJ2-5|TRBD1|NA
CASSSIRTGKETQYF
TGTGCCAGCAGCTCTATCCGGACAGGGAAAGAGACCCAGTACTTC
>TRBV6-5|TRBJ2-4|TRBD2|NA
CATAPGGENIQYF
TGTGCCACCGCCCCGGGGGGAGAAAACATTCAGTACTTC
>TRBV18|TRBJ2-3|NA|NA
CASSPGLASPDTQYF
TGTGCCAGCTCACCAGGCCTAGCTTCCCCAGATACGCAGTATTTT
>TRBV27|TRBJ2-2|TRBD2|NA
CASRRGLAYTGELFF
TGTGCCAGCAGGCGGGGACTAGCGTACACCGGGGAGCTGTTTTTT
>TRBV5-1|TRBJ2-7|NA|NA
CASSLAGGVSYEQYF
TGCGCCAGCAGCTTGGCGGGCGGGGTCTCCTACGAGCAGTACTTC
>TRBV28|TRBJ2-1|NA|NA
CAIAGSSYNEQFF
TGTGCGATTGCCGGGAGCTCCTACAATGAGCAGTTCTTC
>TRBV2|TRBJ2-2|NA|NA
CASRGGGAQNTGELFF
TGTGCCAGCAGGGGGGGAGGAGCCCAGAACACCGGGGAGCTGTTTTTT
>TRBV2|TRBJ2-1|NA|many
CATGLGAGEQFF
TGTGCCACGGGGTTAGGGGCGGGTGAGCAGTTCTTC
>TRBV4-2|TRBJ2-5|TRBD2|once
CASSQTPGTSGYQETQYF
TGTGCCAGCAGCCAAACCCCCGGGACTAGCGGTTACCAAGAGACCCAGTACTTC
>TRBV7-2|TRBJ2-3|NA|NA
CASSLAKGKGTDTQYF
TGTGCCAGCAGCTTAGCGAAGGGAAAGGGCACAGATACGCAGTATTTT
>TRBV5-1|TRBJ2-7|NA|NA
CASSLTQTSEQYF
TGCGCCAGCAGCTTGACCCAGACGTCGGAGCAGTACTTC
>TRBV7-8|TRBJ1-2|TRBD1|NA
CASSWGTGINYGYTF
TGTGCCAGCAGTTGGGGGACAGGAATTAACTATGGCTACACCTTC
>TRBV11-1|TRBJ2-3|NA|few
CASRTPRADTQYF
TGTGCCAGCAGAACTCCGCGGGCAGATACGCAGTATTTT
>TRBV28|TRBJ1-2|TRBD1|NA
CASSLDRVYGYTF
TGTGCCAGCAGTTTGGACAGGGTCTATGGCTACACCTTC
>TRBV6-5|TRBJ2-2|NA|NA
CASSYSAGELFF
TGTGCCAGCAGTTACTCGGCCGGGGAGCTGTTTTTT
>TRBV6-1|TRBJ1-1|TRBD1|NA
CASRVNRGEAFF
TGTGCCAGCAGGGTGAACAGGGGTGAAGCTTTCTTT
>TRBV6-5|TRBJ2-7|NA|NA
CASGAVSYEQYF
TGTGCCAGCGGGGCGGTTTCCTACGAGCAGTACTTC
>TRBV5-4|TRBJ2-3|TRBD2|NA
CASTFGLAGLGTDTQYF
TGTGCCAGCACCTTCGGGCTAGCGGGTTTGGGCACAGATACGCAGTATTTT
>TRBV15|TRBJ2-5|TRBD1|many
CATREGTGPKETQYF
TGTGCCACGCGCGAGGGGACAGGGCCCAAAGAGACCCAGTACTTC
>TRBV5-4|TRBJ2-5|TRBD2|NA
CASSQDPGLQETQYF
TGCGCCAGCAGCCAGGACCCGGGACTACAAGAGACCCAGTACTTC
>TRBV7-9|TRBJ2-7|TRBD2|NA
CASWGGTSGEQYF
TGTGCCAGCTGGGGGGGGACTAGCGGCGAGCAGTACTTC
>TRBV11-2|TRBJ2-1|NA|NA
CASSLHLASDEQFF
TGTGCCAGCAGCCTACACCTAGCTTCGGATGAGCAGTTCTTC
>TRBV28|TRBJ1-5|NA|NA
CASSFILSGLGFQPQHF
TGTGCCAGCAGTTTTATCTTATCGGGTTTAGGGTTTCAGCCCCAGCATTTT
>TRBV5-1|TRBJ2-7|NA|NA
CASRVTWVGEQYF
TGCGCCAGCAGGGTGACTTGGGTGGGCGAGCAGTACTTC
>TRBV5-1|TRBJ2-3|NA|NA
CASSLALAGSADTQYF
TGCGCCAGCAGCTTGGCCCTGGCCGGGTCGGCAGATACGCAGTATTTT
>TRBV7-6|TRBJ1-1|NA|NA
CASSLGVGGYGSEAFF
TGTGCCAGCAGCTTAGGGGTTGGCGGATACGGGAGTGAAGCTTTCTTT
>TRBV10-2|TRBJ1-4|TRBD1|NA
CASRGQGALVEKLFF
TGCGCCAGCAGAGGACAGGGGGCATTGGTAGAAAAACTGTTTTTT
>TRBV29-1|TRBJ1-1|NA|few
CIAKGLNTEAFF
TGCATAGCGAAGGGGTTGAACACTGAAGCTTTCTTT
>TRBV7-2|TRBJ2-3|TRBD2|few
CASSSGLARYTDTQYF
TGTGCCAGCAGCTCGGGACTAGCGCGATACACAGATACGCAGTATTTT
>TRBV11-2|TRBJ2-7|TRBD2|NA
CASRRGGRALFGEQYF
TGTGCCAGCAGACGTGGGGGGAGGGCCCTGTTTGGCGAGCAGTACTTC
>TRBV5-1|TRBJ2-3|NA|NA
CASRAGSTDTQYF
TGCGCCAGCAGGGCAGGAAGCACAGATACGCAGTATTTT
>TRBV5-6|TRBJ2-1|NA|few
CASSQVQRYYNEQFF
TGTGCCAGCAGCCAGGTGCAGCGGTACTACAATGAGCAGTTCTTC
>TRBV4-2|TRBJ2-7|TRBD2|NA
CASSKAGGGSGSSIYEQYF
TGTGCCAGCAGCAAAGCCGGAGGAGGTAGCGGGAGTTCCATCTACGAGCAGTACTTC
>TRBV5-1|TRBJ2-5|NA|NA
CASSSGSQQETQYF
TGCGCCAGCAGCTCGGGCTCTCAACAAGAGACCCAGTACTTC